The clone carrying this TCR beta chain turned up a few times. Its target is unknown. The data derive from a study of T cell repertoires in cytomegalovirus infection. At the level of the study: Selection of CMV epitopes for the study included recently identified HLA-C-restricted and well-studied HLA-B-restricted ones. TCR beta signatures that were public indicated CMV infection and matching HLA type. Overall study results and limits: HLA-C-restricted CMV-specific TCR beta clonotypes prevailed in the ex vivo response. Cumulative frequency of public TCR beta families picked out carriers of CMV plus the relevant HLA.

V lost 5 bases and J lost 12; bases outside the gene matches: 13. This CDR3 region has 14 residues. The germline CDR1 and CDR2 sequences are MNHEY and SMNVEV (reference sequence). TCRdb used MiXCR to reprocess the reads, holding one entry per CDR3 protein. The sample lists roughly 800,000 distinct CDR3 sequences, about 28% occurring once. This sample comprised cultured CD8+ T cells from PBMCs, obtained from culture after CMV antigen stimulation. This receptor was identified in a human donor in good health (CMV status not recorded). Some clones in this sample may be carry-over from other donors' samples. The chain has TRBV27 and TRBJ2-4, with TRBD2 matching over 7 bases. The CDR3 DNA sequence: TGTGCCAGCAGTCTCAGGGAGGGACCTAATCCTCAGTACTTC. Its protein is CASSLREGPNPQYF.